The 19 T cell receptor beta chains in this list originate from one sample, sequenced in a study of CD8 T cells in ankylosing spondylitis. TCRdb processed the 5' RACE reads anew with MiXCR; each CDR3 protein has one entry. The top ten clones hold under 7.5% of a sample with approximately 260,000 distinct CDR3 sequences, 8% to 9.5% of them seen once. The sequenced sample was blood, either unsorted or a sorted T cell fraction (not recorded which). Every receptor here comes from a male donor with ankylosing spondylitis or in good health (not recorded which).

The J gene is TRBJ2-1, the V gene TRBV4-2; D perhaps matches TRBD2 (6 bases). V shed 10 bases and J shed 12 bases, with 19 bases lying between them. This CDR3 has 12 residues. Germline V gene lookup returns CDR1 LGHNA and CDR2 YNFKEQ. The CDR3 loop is CAMSPPRGGQFF. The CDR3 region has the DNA TGTGCCATGAGCCCCCCGCGGGGCGGGCAGTTCTTC.

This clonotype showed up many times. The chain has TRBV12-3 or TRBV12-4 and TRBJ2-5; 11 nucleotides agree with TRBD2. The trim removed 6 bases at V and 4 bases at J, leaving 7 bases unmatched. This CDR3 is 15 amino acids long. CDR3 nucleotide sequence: TGTGCCAGCAGCTATAGCGGGAGGGCCTTAGAGACCCAGTACTTC. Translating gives CASSYSGRALETQYF.

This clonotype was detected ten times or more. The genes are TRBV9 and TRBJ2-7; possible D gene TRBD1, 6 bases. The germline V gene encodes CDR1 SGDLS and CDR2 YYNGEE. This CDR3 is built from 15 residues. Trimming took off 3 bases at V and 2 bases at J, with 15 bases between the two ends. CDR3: CASSASTGIPYEQYF. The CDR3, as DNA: TGTGCCAGCAGCGCATCCACAGGGATACCCTACGAGCAGTACTTC.

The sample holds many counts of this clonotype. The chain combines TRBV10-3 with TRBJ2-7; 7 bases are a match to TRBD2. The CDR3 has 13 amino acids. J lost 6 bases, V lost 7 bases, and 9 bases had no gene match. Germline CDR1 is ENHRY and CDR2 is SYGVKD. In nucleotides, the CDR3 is TGTGCCATCACCCCGGGGAGGGCGTCCGAGCAGTACTTC. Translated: CAITPGRASEQYF.

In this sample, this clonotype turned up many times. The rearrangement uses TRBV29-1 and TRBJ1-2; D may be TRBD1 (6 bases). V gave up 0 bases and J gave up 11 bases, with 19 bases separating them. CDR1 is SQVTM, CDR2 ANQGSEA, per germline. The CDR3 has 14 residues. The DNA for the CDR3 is TGCAGCGTTGAAGATGCGACAGGTGGTGTCCCTTACACCTTC. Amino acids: CSVEDATGGVPYTF.

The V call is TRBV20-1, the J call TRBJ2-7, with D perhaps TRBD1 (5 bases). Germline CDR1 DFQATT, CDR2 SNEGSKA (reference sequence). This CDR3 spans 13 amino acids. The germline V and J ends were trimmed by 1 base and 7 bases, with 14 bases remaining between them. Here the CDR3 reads CSARGPGQGEQYF. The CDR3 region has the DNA TGCAGTGCTAGAGGACCAGGTCAGGGTGAGCAGTACTTC.

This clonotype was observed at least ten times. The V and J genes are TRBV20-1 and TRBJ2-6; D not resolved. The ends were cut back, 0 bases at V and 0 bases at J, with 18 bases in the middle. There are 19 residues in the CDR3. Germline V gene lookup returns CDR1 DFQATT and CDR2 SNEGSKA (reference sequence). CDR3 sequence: CSARDLLPTSDSGANVLTF. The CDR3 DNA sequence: TGCAGTGCTAGAGATCTTCTCCCCACCAGCGACTCTGGGGCCAACGTCCTGACTTTC.

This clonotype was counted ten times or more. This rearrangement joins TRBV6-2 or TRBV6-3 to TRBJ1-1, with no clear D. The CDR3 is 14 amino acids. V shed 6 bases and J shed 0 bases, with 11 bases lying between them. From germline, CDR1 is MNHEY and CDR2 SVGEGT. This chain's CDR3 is CASRRGRVNTEAFF. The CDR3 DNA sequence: TGTGCCAGCAGGCGCGGACGGGTGAACACTGAAGCTTTCTTT.

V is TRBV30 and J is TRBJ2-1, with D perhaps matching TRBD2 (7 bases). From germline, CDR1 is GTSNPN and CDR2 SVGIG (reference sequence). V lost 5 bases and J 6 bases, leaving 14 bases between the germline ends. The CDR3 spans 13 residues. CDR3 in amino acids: CAWGRGGGNEQFF. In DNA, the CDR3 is TGTGCCTGGGGGCGGGGAGGGGGCAATGAGCAGTTCTTC.

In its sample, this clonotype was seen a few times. The CDR3, as DNA: TGTGCCAGCAGCCGTTTGCCCAGGGACTTCGGCGAGCAGTACTTC. It encodes CASSRLPRDFGEQYF. The V and J genes are TRBV4-2 and TRBJ2-7; perhaps TRBD2 as D (6 bases). The V end lost 4 bases, the J end lost 6 bases, and 19 bases lay between the germline ends. Germline values: CDR1 LGHNA, CDR2 YNFKEQ. The CDR3 totals 15 residues.

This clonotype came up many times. CDR3: CASSSSWLAGLGNEQFF. The CDR3 DNA reads TGTGCCAGCAGCTCGTCGTGGCTAGCGGGGCTGGGGAATGAGCAGTTCTTC. The rearrangement uses TRBV7-2 and TRBJ2-1, with 9 bases fitting TRBD2. J was trimmed by 7 bases and V by 4 bases; bases with no gene match: 14. Germline-derived CDR1 and CDR2 are SGHTA and FQGNSA. There are 17 residues in the CDR3.

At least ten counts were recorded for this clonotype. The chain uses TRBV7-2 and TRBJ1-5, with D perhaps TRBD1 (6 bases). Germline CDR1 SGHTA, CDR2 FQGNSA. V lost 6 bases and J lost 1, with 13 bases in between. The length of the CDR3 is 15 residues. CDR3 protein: CASSWGRASNQPQHF. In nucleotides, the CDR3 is TGTGCCAGCAGTTGGGGGCGGGCGAGCAATCAGCCCCAGCATTTT.

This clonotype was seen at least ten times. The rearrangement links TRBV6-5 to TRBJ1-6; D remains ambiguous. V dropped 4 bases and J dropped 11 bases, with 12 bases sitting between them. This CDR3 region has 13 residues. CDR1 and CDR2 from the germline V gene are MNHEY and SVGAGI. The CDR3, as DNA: TGTGCCAGCAGTTCCGGGTCCCCACCACCCCTCCACTTT. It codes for CASSSGSPPPLHF.

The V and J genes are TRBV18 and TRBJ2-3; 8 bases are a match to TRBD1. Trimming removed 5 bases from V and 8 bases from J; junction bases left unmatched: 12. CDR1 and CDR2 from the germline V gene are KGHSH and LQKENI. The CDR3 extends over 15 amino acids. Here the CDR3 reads CASSNGQGPTGTQYF. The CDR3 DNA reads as TGTGCCAGCTCAAACGGACAGGGCCCCACCGGTACGCAGTATTTT. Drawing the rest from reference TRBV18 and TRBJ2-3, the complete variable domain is NAGVMQNPRHLVRRRGQEARLRCSPMKGHSHVYWYRQLPEEGLKFMVYLQKENIIDESGMPKERFSAEFPKEGPSILRIQQVVRGDSAAYFCASSNGQGPTGTQYFGPGTRLTVL.

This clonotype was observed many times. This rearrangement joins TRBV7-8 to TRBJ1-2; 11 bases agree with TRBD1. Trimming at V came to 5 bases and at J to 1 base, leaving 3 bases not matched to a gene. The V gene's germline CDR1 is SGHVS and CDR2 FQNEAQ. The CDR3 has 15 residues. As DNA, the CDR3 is TGTGCCAGCAGCGGACAGGGGGCGGTTAACTATGGCTACACCTTC. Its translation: CASSGQGAVNYGYTF. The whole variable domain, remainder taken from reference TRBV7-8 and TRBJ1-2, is GAGVSQSPRYKVAKRGQDVALRCDPISGHVSLFWYQQALGQGPEFLTYFQNEAQLDKSGLPSDRFFAERPEGSVSTLKIQRTQQEDSAVYLCASSGQGAVNYGYTFGSGTRLTVV.

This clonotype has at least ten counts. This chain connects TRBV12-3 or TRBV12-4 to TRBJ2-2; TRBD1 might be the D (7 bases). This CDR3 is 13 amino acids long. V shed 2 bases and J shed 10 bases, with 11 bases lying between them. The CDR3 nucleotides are TGTGCCAGCAGTTTACTCAGGGGGGAGGAGCTGTTTTTT. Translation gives CASSLLRGEELFF.

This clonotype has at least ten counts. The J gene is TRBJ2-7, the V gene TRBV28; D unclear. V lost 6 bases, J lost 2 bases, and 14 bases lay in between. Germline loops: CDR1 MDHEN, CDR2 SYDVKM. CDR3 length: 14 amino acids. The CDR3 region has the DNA TGTGCCAGCAGAGCCCTACGGATTACCTACGAGCAGTACTTC. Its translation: CASRALRITYEQYF.

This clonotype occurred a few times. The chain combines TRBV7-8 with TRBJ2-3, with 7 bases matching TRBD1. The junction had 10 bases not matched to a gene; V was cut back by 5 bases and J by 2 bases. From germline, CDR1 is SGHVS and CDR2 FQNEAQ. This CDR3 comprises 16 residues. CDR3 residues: CASSPGTVFPTDTQYF. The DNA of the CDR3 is TGTGCCAGCAGCCCGGGGACAGTATTCCCCACAGATACGCAGTATTTT.

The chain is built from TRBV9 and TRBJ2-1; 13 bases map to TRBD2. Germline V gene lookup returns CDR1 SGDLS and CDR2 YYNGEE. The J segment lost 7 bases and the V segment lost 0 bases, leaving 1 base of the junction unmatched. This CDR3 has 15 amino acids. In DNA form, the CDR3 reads TGTGCCAGCAGCGTAGGACTAGCGGGAGGAAATGAGCAGTTCTTC. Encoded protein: CASSVGLAGGNEQFF.